The sequence of this T cell receptor beta chain was determined in a study of T cells after yellow fever vaccination. Notes on the study in general: It was the secondary response that reached its peak faster, day 5 versus 15, but it was weaker. Most primary-vaccination clones recurred post-booster (under 98% CD4, over 70% CD8).

This clonotype was counted between two and nine times. Antigen unknown. V was cut by 5 bases and J by 2 bases, with 12 bases left in between. This CDR3 is 14 amino acids long. Germline V gene sequence: CDR1 SGHTA, CDR2 FQGNSA. TCRdb independently ran MiXCR on the 5' RACE reads; one entry per CDR3 protein. The data hold 340,000 or so distinct CDR3 sequences, with around an eighth observed a single time. This material consisted of CD4+ T cells sorted from PBMCs, taken 15 days after the yellow fever booster vaccination. This sequence originates from a man between 18 and 35 years old who received the YFV17D yellow fever vaccine. V is TRBV7-2 and J is TRBJ2-5; D possibly corresponds to TRBD1 (7 bases). The CDR3 is CASSTAGQQETQYF. In DNA, the CDR3 is TGTGCCAGCAGCACCGCGGGACAGCAAGAGACCCAGTACTTC. Filled out from reference TRBV7-2 and TRBJ2-5, the complete variable domain reads GAGVSQSPSNKVTEKGKDVELRCDPISGHTALYWYRQSLGQGLEFLIYFQGNSAPDKSGLPSDRFSAERTGGSVSTLTIQRTQQEDSAVYLCASSTAGQQETQYFGPGTRLLVL.